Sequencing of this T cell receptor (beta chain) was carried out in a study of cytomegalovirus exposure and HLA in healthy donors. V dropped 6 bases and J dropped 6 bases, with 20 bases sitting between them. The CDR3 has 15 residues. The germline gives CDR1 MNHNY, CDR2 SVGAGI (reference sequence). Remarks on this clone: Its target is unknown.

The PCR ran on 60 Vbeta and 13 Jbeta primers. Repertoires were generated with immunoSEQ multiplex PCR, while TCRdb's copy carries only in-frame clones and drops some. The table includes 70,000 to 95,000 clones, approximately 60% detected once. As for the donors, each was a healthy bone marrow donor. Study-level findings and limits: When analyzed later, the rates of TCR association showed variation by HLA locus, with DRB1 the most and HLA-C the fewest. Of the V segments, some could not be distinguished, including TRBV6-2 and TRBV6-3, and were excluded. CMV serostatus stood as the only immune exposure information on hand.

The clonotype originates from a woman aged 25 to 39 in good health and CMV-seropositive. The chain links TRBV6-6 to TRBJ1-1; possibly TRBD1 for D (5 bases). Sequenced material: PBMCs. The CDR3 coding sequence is TGTGCCAGCAGCCCTCGGGCGGGGGGGTTGGCTGAAGCTTTCTTT. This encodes CASSPRAGGLAEAFF.